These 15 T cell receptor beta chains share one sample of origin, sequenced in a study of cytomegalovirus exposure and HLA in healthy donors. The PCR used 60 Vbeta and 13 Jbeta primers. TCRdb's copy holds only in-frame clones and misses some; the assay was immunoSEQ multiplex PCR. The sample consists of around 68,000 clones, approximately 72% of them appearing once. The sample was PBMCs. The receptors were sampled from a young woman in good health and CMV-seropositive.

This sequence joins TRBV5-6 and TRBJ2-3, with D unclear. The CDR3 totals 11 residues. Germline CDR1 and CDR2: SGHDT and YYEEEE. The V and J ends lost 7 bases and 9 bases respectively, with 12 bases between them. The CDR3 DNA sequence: TGTGCCAGCGGAGAAAGTGGGACGCAGTATTTT. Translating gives CASGESGTQYF.

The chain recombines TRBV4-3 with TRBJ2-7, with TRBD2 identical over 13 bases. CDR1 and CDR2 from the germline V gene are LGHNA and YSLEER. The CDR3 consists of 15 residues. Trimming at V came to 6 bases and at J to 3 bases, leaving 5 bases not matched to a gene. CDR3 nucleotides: TGCGCCAGCAGTCCGGGACTAGCGGGAATCTACGAGCAGTACTTC. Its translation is CASSPGLAGIYEQYF.

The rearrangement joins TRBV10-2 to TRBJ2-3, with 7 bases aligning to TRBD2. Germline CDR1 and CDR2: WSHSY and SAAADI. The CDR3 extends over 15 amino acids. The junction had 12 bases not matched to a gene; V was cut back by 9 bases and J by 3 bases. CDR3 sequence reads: CASSSLRERTDTQYF. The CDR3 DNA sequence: TGCGCCAGTTCCAGTTTGCGGGAGAGGACAGATACGCAGTATTTT.

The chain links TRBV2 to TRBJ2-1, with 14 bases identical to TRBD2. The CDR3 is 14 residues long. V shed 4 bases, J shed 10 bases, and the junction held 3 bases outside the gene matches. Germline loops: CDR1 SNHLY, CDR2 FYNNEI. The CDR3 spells CASSGLAGGREQFF. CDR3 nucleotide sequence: TGTGCCAGCAGTGGACTAGCGGGAGGGCGCGAGCAGTTCTTC.

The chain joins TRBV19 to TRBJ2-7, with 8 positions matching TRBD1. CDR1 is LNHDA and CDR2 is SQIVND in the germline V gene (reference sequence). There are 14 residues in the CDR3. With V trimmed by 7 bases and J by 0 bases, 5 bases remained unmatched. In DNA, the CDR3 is TGTGCCAGTACCGACAGGGGCGGCTCCTACGAGCAGTACTTC. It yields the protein CASTDRGGSYEQYF.

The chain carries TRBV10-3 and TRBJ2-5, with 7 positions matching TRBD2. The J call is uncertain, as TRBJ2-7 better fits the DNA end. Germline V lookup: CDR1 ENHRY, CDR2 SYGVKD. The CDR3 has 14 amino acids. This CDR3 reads CAISGASGSYEQYF. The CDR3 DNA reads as TGTGCCATCAGTGGGGCTAGCGGAAGCTACGAGCAGTACTTC.

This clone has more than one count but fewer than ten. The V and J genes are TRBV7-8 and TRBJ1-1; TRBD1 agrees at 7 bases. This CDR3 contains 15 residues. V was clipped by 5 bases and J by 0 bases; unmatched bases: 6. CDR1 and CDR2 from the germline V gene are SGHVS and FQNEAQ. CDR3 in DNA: TGTGCCAGCAGCCCAGGGACAGTATTGAACACTGAAGCTTTCTTT. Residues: CASSPGTVLNTEAFF.

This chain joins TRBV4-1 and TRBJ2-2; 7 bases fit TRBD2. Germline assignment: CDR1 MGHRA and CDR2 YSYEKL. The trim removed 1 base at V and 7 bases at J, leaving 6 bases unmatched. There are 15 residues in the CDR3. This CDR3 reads CASSQVLAIGGELFF. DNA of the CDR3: TGCGCCAGCAGCCAAGTACTAGCGATCGGCGGGGAGCTGTTTTTT.

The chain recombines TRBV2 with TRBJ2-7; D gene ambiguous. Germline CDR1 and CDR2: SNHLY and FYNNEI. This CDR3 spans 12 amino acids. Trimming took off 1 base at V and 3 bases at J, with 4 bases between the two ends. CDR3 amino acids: CASSEGIYEQYF. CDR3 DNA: TGTGCCAGCAGTGAAGGTATCTACGAGCAGTACTTC.

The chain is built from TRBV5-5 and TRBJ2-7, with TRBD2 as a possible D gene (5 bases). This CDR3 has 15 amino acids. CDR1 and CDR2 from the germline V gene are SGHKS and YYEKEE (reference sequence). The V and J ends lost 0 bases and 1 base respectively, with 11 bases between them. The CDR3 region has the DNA TGTGCCAGCAGCTTGGTTGCCGGAGGATCCTACGAGCAGTACTTC. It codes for CASSLVAGGSYEQYF.

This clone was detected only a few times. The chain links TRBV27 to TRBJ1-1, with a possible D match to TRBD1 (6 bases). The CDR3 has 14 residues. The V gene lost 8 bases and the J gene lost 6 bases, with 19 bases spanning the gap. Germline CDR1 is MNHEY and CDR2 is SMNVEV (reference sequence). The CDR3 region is CASLKGRGWSEAFF. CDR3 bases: TGTGCCAGCCTAAAAGGCAGGGGATGGTCTGAAGCTTTCTTT.

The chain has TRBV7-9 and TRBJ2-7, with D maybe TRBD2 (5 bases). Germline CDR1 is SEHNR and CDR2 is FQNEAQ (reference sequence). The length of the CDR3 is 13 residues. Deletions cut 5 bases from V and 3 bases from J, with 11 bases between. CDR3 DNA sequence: TGTGCCAGCAGCGGGAGCCCTTACTACGAGCAGTACTTC. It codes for CASSGSPYYEQYF.

The CDR3 spells CASTQTETFYGYTF. CDR3 DNA sequence: TGTGCCAGTACCCAGACAGAGACCTTCTATGGCTACACCTTC. The rearrangement uses TRBV19 and TRBJ1-2, with a weak D call TRBD1 (5 bases). CDR1 is LNHDA, CDR2 SQIVND, per germline (reference sequence). The CDR3 contains 14 residues. V gave up 7 bases and J gave up 4 bases, with 16 bases separating them.

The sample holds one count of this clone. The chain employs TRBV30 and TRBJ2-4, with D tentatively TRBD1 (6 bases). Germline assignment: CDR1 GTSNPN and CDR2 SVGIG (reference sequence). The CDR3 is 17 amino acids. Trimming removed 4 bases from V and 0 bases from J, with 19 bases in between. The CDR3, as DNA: TGTGCCTGGACCCCGAAAGGGGGAACCTTAGCCAAAAACATTCAGTACTTC. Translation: CAWTPKGGTLAKNIQYF.

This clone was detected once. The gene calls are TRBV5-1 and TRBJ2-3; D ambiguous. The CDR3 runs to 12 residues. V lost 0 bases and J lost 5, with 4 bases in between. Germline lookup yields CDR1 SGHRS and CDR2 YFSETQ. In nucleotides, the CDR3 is TGCGCCAGCAGCTTGGCCGGAGATACGCAGTATTTT. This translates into CASSLAGDTQYF.